This is a list of T cell receptor beta chains from one sample in a study of blood T cells in healthy people across ages. TCRdb recomputed calls from the 5' RACE reads with MiXCR, one row per CDR3 protein. The sample comprises some 700,000 distinct CDR3 sequences, 22% of which are singletons, and 22% rests with the top ten. The sequencing input was blood. These TCRs come from a man in his 70s in good health. Each CDR3 is given with its conserved first and last residue. D genes are given only for firm matches. Some rows mark clone size as missing; the rest say once, few, many or name a class of expanded clone.

TRBJ1-4	.	.	TRBV5-6	TGTGCCAGCAGCTTGGCCGGAACAACTAATGAAAAACTGTTTTTT	CASSLAGTTNEKLFF
TRBJ1-6	.	TRBD1	TRBV5-4	TGTGCCAGCAGCCATTCCGGGACAGCCAATTCACCCCTCCACTTT	CASSHSGTANSPLHF
TRBJ2-5	.	TRBD2	TRBV28	TGTGCCAGCAGGCGTCGGACTAGCGGGGTCCAAGAGACCCAGTACTTC	CASRRRTSGVQETQYF
TRBJ2-3	.	.	TRBV12-3/TRBV12-4	TGTGCCAGCAGCCCTGGAAAAACTAGAGCAGATGCGCAGTATTTT	CASSPGKTRADAQYF
TRBJ2-3	.	.	TRBV5-6	TGTGCCAGCAGCTTGCCGCTGGTTTTCACAGATACGCAGTATTTT	CASSLPLVFTDTQYF
TRBJ2-3	once	TRBD2	TRBV27	TGTGCCAGCAGTTTAGATCTTAGCGGGGGGGCCACAGATACGCAGTATTTT	CASSLDLSGGATDTQYF
TRBJ2-3	.	TRBD1	TRBV7-2	TGTGCCAGCAGCTCCTCAGGACAGGGCGGCGATACGCAGTATTTT	CASSSSGQGGDTQYF
TRBJ2-7	few	TRBD1	TRBV7-8	TGTGCCAGCAGCGTGATGGGGACAGCGTCCTACGAGCAGTACTTC	CASSVMGTASYEQYF
TRBJ2-1	few	TRBD2	TRBV20-1	TGCAGTGCTATAGGCGGGGGGGCCGAGTCCTACAATGAGCAGTTCTTC	CSAIGGGAESYNEQFF
TRBJ1-1	.	TRBD1	TRBV6-1	TGTGCCAGCAACGACCCCGGCAGCTACAGGGGTATGAACACTGAAGCTTTCTTT	CASNDPGSYRGMNTEAFF
TRBJ2-7	many	TRBD2	TRBV3-1	TGTGCCAGCAGACTGGGGCTAGCGGCTTCCTACGAGCAGTACTTC	CASRLGLAASYEQYF
TRBJ1-4	few	TRBD1	TRBV7-2	TGTGCCAGCAGCTTCAGGGGGTACAGTTCTGGGGAAAAACTGTTTTTT	CASSFRGYSSGEKLFF
TRBJ1-2	many	.	TRBV6-1	TGTGCCAGCACTTCGGGGGACTATGGCTACACCTTC	CASTSGDYGYTF
TRBJ1-4	few	.	TRBV5-1	TGCGCCAGCAGCCCAGGCAGGTCCTATAATGAAAAACTGTTTTTT	CASSPGRSYNEKLFF
TRBJ1-5	.	.	TRBV7-2	TGTGCCAGCAGCTTCGAACCAGGGGCTCAGCCCCAGCATTTT	CASSFEPGAQPQHF
TRBJ2-1	few	.	TRBV6-2/TRBV6-3	TGTGCCAGCAGTTACTCGTCCCCCCTTCTGCAGTTCTTC	CASSYSSPLLQFF
TRBJ1-1	.	TRBD1	TRBV7-9	TGTGCCAGCAGGTCGACAGGGGCCACTGAAGCTTTCTTT	CASRSTGATEAFF
TRBJ2-7	few	.	TRBV7-9	TGTGCCAGCAGCTTAGACAGGGTTCTTTTAAGCGACGAGCAGTACTTC	CASSLDRVLLSDEQYF
TRBJ2-5	.	.	TRBV19	TGTGCCAGTAGTCAAGGGGGGCCCATCCAAGAGACCCAGTACTTC	CASSQGGPIQETQYF
TRBJ2-5	.	TRBD2	TRBV28	TGTGCCAGCAGTTCATTATGGGGACGGAAGCCAAACCCTAGCGGAAGGAACCAAGAGACCCAGTACTTC	CASSSLWGRKPNPSGRNQETQYF
TRBJ2-5	.	.	TRBV7-2	TGTGCCAGCAGCTTAGCCAGGCAGCCCCAGTACTTC	CASSLARQPQYF
TRBJ2-5	.	.	TRBV27	TGTGCCAGCCGACCCGGGGACACTAACGGAGAGACCCAGTACTTC	CASRPGDTNGETQYF
TRBJ2-4	.	TRBD2	TRBV7-2	TGTGCCAGCAGCCCAGCGGGGGCCCTACCCAAAAACATTCAGTACTTC	CASSPAGALPKNIQYF
TRBJ1-5	few	.	TRBV7-3	TGTGCCACTACCCGTAGGGGGACGAGGTGTGAAGGGGATCAGCCCCAGCATTTT	CATTRRGTRCEGDQPQHF
TRBJ2-3	.	.	TRBV20-1	TGCACCTCCTCCAGGGGCGCAGATACGCAGTATTTT	CTSSRGADTQYF
TRBJ2-7	.	.	TRBV12-3/TRBV12-4	TGTGCCAGCAGTACAACTACCCTAGAATCCTACGAGCAGTACTTC	CASSTTTLESYEQYF
TRBJ1-1	.	.	TRBV20-1	TGCAGTGGTAAGGGAAAATACACTGAAGCTTTCTTT	CSGKGKYTEAFF
TRBJ2-7	few	.	TRBV7-9	TGTGCCAGCAGCCCAGGAGGAGGGGAGTTCTTC	CASSPGGGEFF
TRBJ2-1	.	.	TRBV6-6	TGTGCCAGCAGTTACGGCATTAGCGTTAATGAGCAGTTCTTC	CASSYGISVNEQFF
TRBJ1-5	.	TRBD1	TRBV20-1	TGCAGTGCTAGCCCGACAGGGCACTTTGGGAAGGTCAATCAGCCCCAGCATTTT	CSASPTGHFGKVNQPQHF
TRBJ2-7	.	.	TRBV28	TGTGCCAGCAGTTCTCATGGGGGCTGGGGCGAGCAGTACTTC	CASSSHGGWGEQYF
TRBJ2-5	.	.	TRBV3-1	TGTGCCAGCAGCCAACGAGGGTCAGGGGCCCAAGAGACCCAGTACTTC	CASSQRGSGAQETQYF
TRBJ2-3	many	.	TRBV12-3/TRBV12-4	TGTGCCAGCAGTTTATCAGGGGTTAAAACAGATACGCAGTATTTT	CASSLSGVKTDTQYF
TRBJ2-5	few	.	TRBV7-9	TGTGCCAGCAGCGGGTCGCTAGAGCAGTACTTC	CASSGSLEQYF
TRBJ1-3	.	.	TRBV6-6	TGTGCCAGCAGCCCCCGGGACACATCTGGAAACACCATATATTTT	CASSPRDTSGNTIYF
TRBJ2-7	few	.	TRBV5-1	TGCGCCAGCAGCTTGGACACCTACTCCTACGAGCAGTACTTC	CASSLDTYSYEQYF
TRBJ1-5	.	.	TRBV12-3/TRBV12-4	TGTGCCAGCAGCACCGACAGTCATCAGCCCCAGCATTTT	CASSTDSHQPQHF